The next 18 T cell receptor beta chains were all read from a single sample in a study of T cell responses to AZD1222 COVID-19 vaccine. Only in-frame clones appear in the TCRdb table, and some are missing; sequencing was by immunoSEQ multiplex PCR. This table has roughly 150,000 clones, 88% appearing once. The sample in question was peripheral blood, obtained on day 0 of AZD1222 vaccination. The origin of the receptors is an adult in good health.

The chain combines TRBV3-1 (or the pseudogene TRBV3-2) with TRBJ2-6; 9 bases agree with TRBD1. V gave up 4 bases and J gave up 0 bases; unmatched junction bases: 4. This CDR3 comprises 17 residues. Germline V gene sequence: CDR1 LGHDT, CDR2 YNNKEL (reference sequence). The CDR3 nucleotides read TGTGCCAGCAGCCCCGGGACAGGGAACTCTGGGGCCAACGTCCTGACTTTC. Its protein is CASSPGTGNSGANVLTF.

This clone appeared a single time. This sequence joins TRBV28 and TRBJ1-1; D might be TRBD1 (6 bases). Trimming shortened V by 3 bases and J by 4 bases, and 15 bases separated the two germline ends. Germline CDR1 reads MDHEN; CDR2 reads SYDVKM. The CDR3 spans 15 residues. In DNA form, the CDR3 reads TGTGCCAGCAGTTTCCCGGGGGCTGTCGGCACTGAAGCTTTCTTT. It is translated as CASSFPGAVGTEAFF.

The CDR3: CASSPSGINYGYTF. The CDR3 coding sequence is TGTGCCAGCAGTCCCAGCGGGATCAACTATGGCTACACCTTC. This rearrangement joins TRBV27 to TRBJ1-2; D gene ambiguous. This CDR3 comprises 14 residues. Trimming left V 5 bases short and J 2 bases short, with 12 bases between. From germline, CDR1 is MNHEY and CDR2 SMNVEV (reference sequence).

This clone has a single count. The DNA of the CDR3 is TGTGCCAGCAGGGTGCTGGCGGGGAACACTGAAGCTTTCTTT. It encodes CASRVLAGNTEAFF. V is TRBV7-8 and J is TRBJ1-1; D gene ambiguous. This CDR3 spans 14 amino acids. Per the germline V gene, CDR1 is SGHVS and CDR2 is FQNEAQ. V shed 6 bases and J shed 1 base, with 12 bases lying between them.

This clone was seen a single time. V gene TRBV3-1 (or the pseudogene TRBV3-2) combines with J gene TRBJ1-1; no reliable D call. V shed 4 bases and J shed 5 bases, with 14 bases lying between them. Germline V lookup: CDR1 LGHDT, CDR2 YNNKEL (reference sequence). The CDR3 runs 14 residues. The CDR3 DNA reads TGTGCCAGCAGCCGCAGCGAAGCGAAGACTGAAGCTTTCTTT. Translating gives CASSRSEAKTEAFF.

This clone was detected only a few times. This chain links TRBV6-2 or TRBV6-3 with TRBJ1-5, with TRBD1 as a possible D gene (5 bases). The CDR3 spans 13 residues. Trimming left V 4 bases short and J 7 bases short, with 11 bases between. Germline values: CDR1 MNHEY, CDR2 SVGEGT. This chain's CDR3 is CASSSGVLQPQHF. The CDR3 DNA is TGTGCCAGCAGTTCGGGGGTTCTACAGCCCCAGCATTTT.

V and J are TRBV12-5 and TRBJ2-1; 7 nucleotides agree with TRBD1. Germline assignment: CDR1 LGHNT and CDR2 FRNRAP. The J segment lost 4 bases and the V segment lost 6 bases, leaving 9 bases of the junction unmatched. This CDR3 contains 15 residues. The CDR3 sequence: CASGDRDRVYNEQFF. CDR3 DNA sequence: TGTGCTAGTGGGGACCGGGACAGAGTATACAATGAGCAGTTCTTC. Using reference TRBV12-5 and TRBJ2-1 for the parts outside the CDR3, the full variable domain is DARVTQTPRHKVTEMGQEVTMRCQPILGHNTVFWYRQTMMQGLELLAYFRNRAPLDDSGMPKDRFSAEMPDATLATLKIQPSEPRDSAVYFCASGDRDRVYNEQFFGPGTRLTVL.

The rearrangement links TRBV28 to TRBJ2-7; TRBD2 agrees at 7 bases. After removal of 7 bases from V and 3 bases from J, the junction contained 3 bases not matched to a gene. CDR1 is MDHEN, CDR2 SYDVKM, per germline. This CDR3 region has 12 residues. The CDR3 sequence is CASNGGSYEQYF. In DNA form, the CDR3 reads TGTGCCAGCAATGGCGGGAGCTACGAGCAGTACTTC.

The chain recombines TRBV7-9 with TRBJ1-6; D might be TRBD1 (5 bases). The germline gives CDR1 SEHNR, CDR2 FQNEAQ (reference sequence). The V gene lost 5 bases and the J gene lost 4 bases, with 12 bases spanning the gap. CDR3 length: 15 amino acids. The CDR3: CASSHGTEYNSPLHF. In DNA form, the CDR3 reads TGTGCCAGCAGCCACGGGACGGAGTATAATTCACCCCTCCACTTT.

J is TRBJ2-7 and V is TRBV4-1; a weak D match, TRBD1 (6 bases). The CDR3 is 14 residues long. Deletions cut 1 base from V and 5 bases from J, with 12 bases between. CDR1 and CDR2 from the germline V gene are MGHRA and YSYEKL. The chain's CDR3 is CASSQVPRTDEQYF. DNA of the CDR3: TGCGCCAGCAGCCAAGTTCCCCGGACAGACGAGCAGTACTTC.

The gene calls are TRBV11-2 and TRBJ1-4; D not resolved. V was pared by 1 base and J by 4 bases, with 7 bases between. Looked up from germline, CDR1 is SGHAT and CDR2 is FQNNGV. This CDR3 comprises 14 residues. CDR3: CASSLGVVNEKLFF. The CDR3 DNA reads TGTGCCAGCAGCTTAGGGGTGGTTAATGAAAAACTGTTTTTT.

This chain connects TRBV6-1 to TRBJ1-5; perhaps TRBD1 as D (5 bases). Germline assignment: CDR1 MNHNS and CDR2 SASEGT. Between the trimmed V and J ends, which lost 0 bases and 0 bases, there was a span of 6 bases. This CDR3 comprises 15 residues. The chain's CDR3 is CASSEAGHSNQPQHF. CDR3 DNA sequence: TGTGCCAGCAGTGAAGCGGGGCATAGCAATCAGCCCCAGCATTTT.

This clone is a singleton in its sample. The chain combines TRBV12-3 or TRBV12-4 with TRBJ2-1; unclear D gene. The V and J ends lost 2 bases and 4 bases respectively, with 6 bases between them. The CDR3 runs to 13 residues. The CDR3 sequence: CASSLYRYNEQFF. DNA of the CDR3: TGTGCCAGCAGTTTATACAGATACAATGAGCAGTTCTTC.

The chain has TRBV28 and TRBJ2-7, with TRBD1 matching 7 bases. This CDR3 has 14 residues. The germline CDR1 and CDR2 sequences are MDHEN and SYDVKM. Trimming removed 5 bases from V and 4 bases from J; junction bases left unmatched: 8. The DNA of the CDR3 is TGTGCCAGCAGTCCATCGGGACAGACATACGAGCAGTACTTC. Encoded protein: CASSPSGQTYEQYF. The whole variable domain, filled in from reference TRBV28 and TRBJ2-7, reads DVKVTQSSRYLVKRTGEKVFLECVQDMDHENMFWYRQDPGLGLRLIYFSYDVKMKEKGDIPEGYSVSREKKERFSLILESASTNQTSMYLCASSPSGQTYEQYFGPGTRLTVT.

The chain is built from TRBV2 and TRBJ1-1; D might be TRBD1 (6 bases). The germline gives CDR1 SNHLY, CDR2 FYNNEI. The CDR3 is 14 residues long. Trimming pared 4 bases from V and 1 base from J, leaving 10 bases between. DNA for the CDR3: TGTGCCAGCAGTGGGCAAGGGGGGAACACTGAAGCTTTCTTT. Protein: CASSGQGGNTEAFF.

The chain links TRBV27 to TRBJ1-2; D remains ambiguous. Germline V gene data show CDR1 as MNHEY and CDR2 as SMNVEV (reference sequence). Trimming removed 3 bases at V and 2 bases at J, with 13 bases between. This CDR3 is 15 amino acids long. DNA of the CDR3: TGTGCCAGCAGTTTTGCGGGGAGAGGGAACTATGGCTACACCTTC. It specifies CASSFAGRGNYGYTF.

The rearrangement links TRBV10-3 to TRBJ1-1; possibly TRBD1 for D (6 bases). The V end was cut by 2 bases, the J end by 6 bases, with 7 bases between. Per germline, CDR1 ENHRY and CDR2 SYGVKD. The CDR3 has 12 residues. The CDR3 nucleotides read TGTGCCATCAGTGAGGGGGGGCCTGAAGCTTTCTTT. It specifies CAISEGGPEAFF.

The V call is TRBV7-2, the J call TRBJ2-2; D might be TRBD1 (6 bases). The length of the CDR3 is 15 residues. V was clipped by 7 bases and J by 0 bases, with 12 bases between them. CDR1 and CDR2 (germline): SGHTA, FQGNSA. As DNA, the CDR3 is TGTGCCAGCAAGGCCGGGACAACGAACACCGGGGAGCTGTTTTTT. It yields the protein CASKAGTTNTGELFF.